The rows below give T cell receptor beta chains drawn from one sample of a study of shared clonotypes between healthy human individuals. Sequencing was performed with immunoSEQ multiplex PCR; in TCRdb, only in-frame clones are kept and a portion is missing. The table lists hundreds of thousands of clones, about 90% of them singletons. The sample was naive CD8+ T cells sorted from blood. These receptors were taken from a man under 40 in good health. Both conserved end residues are part of each CDR3. D genes are given only for firm matches. Size is stated for part of the rows, as once, few or many counts, or as a class when the clone is expanded.

size | J | V | D | CDR3 | DNA
- | TRBJ1-1 | TRBV2 | TRBD1 | CASRDRDAAFF | TGTGCCAGCAGAGACAGGGACGCAGCTTTCTTT
- | TRBJ1-1 | TRBV5-6 | TRBD1 | CASSGTVTNTEAFF | TGTGCCAGCAGCGGGACAGTTACGAACACTGAAGCTTTCTTT
- | TRBJ2-7 | TRBV27 | - | CASSFSVTGTYEQYF | TGTGCCAGCAGTTTTTCTGTGACAGGAACTTACGAGCAGTACTTC
- | TRBJ2-1 | TRBV9 | TRBD2 | CASSVDGEGYEQFF | TGTGCCAGCAGCGTAGATGGGGAGGGCTATGAGCAGTTCTTC
- | TRBJ2-7 | TRBV30 | - | CAWSETGREQYF | TGTGCCTGGAGTGAAACAGGAAGGGAGCAGTACTTC
- | TRBJ2-1 | TRBV6-5 | TRBD2 | CASSSPGLAGYNEQFF | TGTGCCAGCAGTTCCCCGGGACTAGCGGGCTACAATGAGCAGTTCTTC
- | TRBJ2-1 | TRBV9 | - | CASSPSGGAFNEQFF | TGTGCCAGCAGCCCATCCGGTGGGGCCTTCAATGAGCAGTTCTTC
- | TRBJ1-2 | TRBV27 | - | CASSSGSSRYTF | TGTGCCAGCAGCTCGGGATCGAGCCGCTACACCTTC
- | TRBJ2-5 | TRBV27 | - | CASSLPSQETQYF | TGTGCCAGCAGTTTGCCTAGTCAAGAGACCCAGTACTTC
- | TRBJ2-3 | TRBV4-1 | - | CASSHPGGPSGTDTQYF | TGCGCCAGCAGCCACCCTGGGGGGCCTTCAGGCACAGATACGCAGTATTTT
- | TRBJ1-5 | TRBV4-1 | - | CASSPQSGIGQPQHF | TGCGCCAGCAGCCCCCAGTCGGGTATCGGTCAGCCCCAGCATTTT
few | TRBJ2-1 | TRBV10-1 | - | CASTNDRNEQFF | TGCGCCAGCACTAACGACAGGAATGAGCAGTTCTTC
- | TRBJ2-1 | TRBV29-1 | - | CSANGIYTRDERPQFF | TGCAGCGCTAACGGAATCTATACTAGGGACGAGAGACCACAGTTCTTC
- | TRBJ1-4 | TRBV5-8 | - | CASSLVAWGNEKLFF | TGTGCCAGCAGCTTGGTCGCGTGGGGAAATGAAAAACTGTTTTTT
- | TRBJ2-5 | TRBV10-2 | TRBD2 | CASMGTSGNYLETQYF | TGCGCCAGCATGGGGACTAGCGGCAACTACCTGGAGACCCAGTACTTC
- | TRBJ2-3 | TRBV29-1 | - | CSVVSPSTDTQYF | TGCAGCGTTGTCAGTCCCAGCACAGATACGCAGTATTTT
- | TRBJ2-5 | TRBV11-2 | - | CASSPWEGYQETQYF | TGTGCCAGCAGCCCCTGGGAAGGTTACCAAGAGACCCAGTACTTC
- | TRBJ2-7 | TRBV27 | - | CASSVRGFFEQYF | TGTGCCAGCAGTGTCAGGGGCTTTTTCGAGCAGTACTTC
- | TRBJ2-7 | TRBV5-5 | - | CASSFVDRPYEQYF | TGTGCCAGCAGCTTCGTGGACAGACCCTACGAGCAGTACTTC
- | TRBJ2-7 | TRBV10-3 | TRBD2 | CAIRGDRSYEQYF | TGTGCCATCCGGGGGGATCGCTCCTACGAGCAGTACTTC
- | TRBJ2-7 | TRBV30 | TRBD1 | CAWSYGTVSYEQYF | TGTGCCTGGAGTTACGGGACAGTAAGCTACGAGCAGTACTTC
- | TRBJ2-3 | TRBV4-1 | - | CASSQRGSSDTQYF | TGCGCCAGCAGCCAAAGGGGGAGCTCAGATACGCAGTATTTT
- | TRBJ2-7 | TRBV11-1 | - | CASSSSGYEQYF | TGTGCCAGCAGCTCGAGTGGCTACGAGCAGTACTTC
- | TRBJ1-1 | TRBV7-9 | - | CASGPLTEAFF | TGTGCCAGCGGCCCCTTGACTGAAGCTTTCTTT
- | TRBJ2-1 | TRBV5-1 | TRBD2 | CASSQGLAGEDEQFF | TGCGCCAGCAGCCAGGGACTAGCGGGAGAGGATGAGCAGTTCTTC
- | TRBJ2-7 | TRBV15 | - | CATSRDGRSSYEQYF | TGTGCCACCAGCAGAGATGGACGGAGCTCCTACGAGCAGTACTTC
- | TRBJ1-3 | TRBV28 | - | CASSPPGNTIYF | TGTGCCAGCAGCCCGCCGGGAAACACCATATATTTT
- | TRBJ2-1 | TRBV29-1 | - | CSVDWGVSENEQFF | TGCAGCGTTGATTGGGGGGTCTCAGAAAATGAGCAGTTCTTC
many | TRBJ2-7 | TRBV7-9 | - | CASTTGLREQYF | TGTGCCAGCACCACAGGGCTTAGGGAGCAGTACTTC
- | TRBJ2-7 | TRBV6-5 | - | CASGEIPYEQYF | TGTGCCAGCGGGGAGATCCCCTACGAGCAGTACTTC
- | TRBJ1-4 | TRBV11-2 | - | CASSRTDNKEKLFF | TGTGCCAGCAGCCGGACCGACAATAAGGAAAAACTGTTTTTT
- | TRBJ2-1 | TRBV25-1 | - | CASSDHRVLLTYNEQFF | TGTGCCAGCAGTGACCACAGGGTGCTCCTTACCTACAATGAGCAGTTCTTC
- | TRBJ2-1 | TRBV2 | - | CASGLALGYNEQFF | TGTGCCAGCGGATTAGCGTTGGGCTACAATGAGCAGTTCTTC
- | TRBJ2-5 | TRBV7-9 | - | CASSFIVGAQETQYF | TGTGCCAGCAGCTTCATCGTGGGAGCCCAAGAGACCCAGTACTTC
- | TRBJ2-3 | TRBV5-1 | - | CASSLPPALADTQYF | TGCGCCAGCAGCCTGCCTCCGGCCCTCGCAGATACGCAGTATTTT
- | TRBJ1-1 | TRBV7-3 | TRBD1 | CASSPGGVITEAFF | TGTGCCAGCAGCCCAGGGGGGGTGATCACTGAAGCTTTCTTT
- | TRBJ2-1 | TRBV6-4 | - | CASSDSSGSYNEQFF | TGTGCCAGCAGTGACTCCTCAGGGTCCTACAATGAGCAGTTCTTC
- | TRBJ2-4 | TRBV7-9 | TRBD1 | CASSSPDRPKNGNIQYF | TGTGCCAGCAGCTCACCGGACAGGCCAAAAAATGGGAACATTCAGTACTTC
- | TRBJ2-6 | TRBV5-1 | - | CASSDSSGANVLTF | TGCGCCAGCAGCGATAGCTCTGGGGCCAACGTCCTGACTTTC
- | TRBJ1-5 | TRBV7-2 | - | CASSLEGSSNQPQHF | TGTGCCAGCAGCTTAGAAGGGTCGTCTAATCAGCCCCAGCATTTT
- | TRBJ2-3 | TRBV7-9 | - | CASSSPPAATDTQYF | TGTGCCAGCAGCTCCCCTCCGGCGGCTACAGATACGCAGTATTTT
- | TRBJ1-4 | TRBV6-6 | - | CASRAPRQQNEKLFF | TGTGCCAGCAGAGCTCCGAGACAGCAGAATGAAAAACTGTTTTTT
- | TRBJ1-4 | TRBV27 | - | CASSELNQVEKLFF | TGTGCCAGCAGTGAGCTCAATCAGGTGGAAAAACTGTTTTTT
once | TRBJ2-7 | TRBV13 | TRBD1 | CASSLGTVFSYEQYF | TGTGCCAGCAGCCTAGGGACAGTTTTCTCCTACGAGCAGTACTTC
once | TRBJ2-7 | TRBV2 | - | CASRGDAWEQYF | TGTGCCAGCAGGGGGGACGCCTGGGAGCAGTACTTC
- | TRBJ2-3 | TRBV2 | TRBD2 | CASSAWREDTQYF | TGTGCCAGCAGTGCTTGGCGGGAGGATACGCAGTATTTT
- | TRBJ2-3 | TRBV10-1 | TRBD2 | CASRQGLAEEDTQYF | TGCGCCAGCAGGCAGGGACTAGCGGAGGAGGATACGCAGTATTTT
- | TRBJ2-7 | TRBV15 | - | CATSSPNSEAYEQYF | TGTGCCACCAGCAGTCCAAACAGTGAAGCCTACGAGCAGTACTTC
- | TRBJ2-1 | TRBV5-6 | TRBD2 | CASSLSGGRYNEQFF | TGTGCCAGCAGCTTGTCGGGGGGACGCTACAATGAGCAGTTCTTC